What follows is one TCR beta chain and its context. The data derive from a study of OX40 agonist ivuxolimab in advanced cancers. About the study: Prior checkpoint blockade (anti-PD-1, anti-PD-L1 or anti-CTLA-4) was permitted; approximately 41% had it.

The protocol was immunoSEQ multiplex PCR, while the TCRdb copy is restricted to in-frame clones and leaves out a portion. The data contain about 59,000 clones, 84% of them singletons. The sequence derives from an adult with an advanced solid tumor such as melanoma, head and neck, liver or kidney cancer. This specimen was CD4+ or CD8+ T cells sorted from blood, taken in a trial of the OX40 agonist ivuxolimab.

CDR3 coding DNA: TGTGCCAGTAGTACCCAGCAAGACAATGAGCAGTTCTTC. Translation: CASSTQQDNEQFF. This sequence joins TRBV19 and TRBJ2-1, with D hard to call. Trimming cost V 4 bases and J 5 bases, with 9 bases left between them. This CDR3 region has 13 residues. Looked up from germline, CDR1 is LNHDA and CDR2 is SQIVND (reference sequence).